This is a list of T cell receptor beta chains from one sample in a study of neurological immune-mediated disorders. TCRdb reanalysed the 5' RACE reads using MiXCR and keeps one entry per CDR3 protein. Among around 50,000 distinct CDR3 sequences, around 3.5% were seen once, and the ten largest hold 5.5% to 7.5%. Sequencing was carried out using PBMCs. Every receptor here comes from a man in his 60s with multiple sclerosis. Each CDR3 is given with its conserved first and last residue. The order of the fields is J gene, V gene, CDR3 protein.

TRBJ2-1,TRBV20-1,CSAREGSGGAEQFF
TRBJ2-5,TRBV20-1,CRAAPGARETQYF
TRBJ1-2,TRBV27,CASRTTGTYGYTF
TRBJ2-7,TRBV28,CAGSGQGNF
TRBJ1-5,TRBV15,CATSRERQANQPQHF
TRBJ2-5,TRBV15,CATSDGQGQETQYF
TRBJ2-1,TRBV20-1,CSASPGETGTNEQFF
TRBJ2-1,TRBV6-1,CASSDVGSHNEQFF
TRBJ1-6,TRBV6-5,CASSYSTGYNSPLHF
TRBJ2-3,TRBV5-1,CASSRGLADTDTQYF
TRBJ2-1,TRBV5-1,CASSEVLAGLYEQFF
TRBJ1-2,TRBV19,CATSDRQANYGYTF
TRBJ2-2,TRBV5-1,CASSSTGTGTGELFF
TRBJ2-5,TRBV27,CASSLTTGFQETQYF
TRBJ1-4,TRBV20-1,CSARGHAGNEKLFF
TRBJ2-2,TRBV5-1,CASSGGNSGGTGELFF
TRBJ1-4,TRBV20-1,CSARESSWREKLFF
TRBJ2-3,TRBV5-6,CASSLRTGGDTQYF
TRBJ2-7,TRBV7-2,CASSLEVLAGSPYEQYF
TRBJ1-6,TRBV20-1,CSASRGQGNSPLHF
TRBJ1-5,TRBV18,CASSPQKGASFEPQHF
TRBJ1-6,TRBV5-5,CASSLGGDPYNSPLHF
TRBJ2-1,TRBV20-1,CSARDALSSGPFSYNEQFF
TRBJ2-1,TRBV7-2,CASSLAGAGGVYEQFF
TRBJ1-5,TRBV5-6,CASSLQSQPQHF
TRBJ1-1,TRBV20-1,CSAKGLPMNTEAFF
TRBJ1-6,TRBV29-1,CSVKTPGRNNSPLHF
TRBJ1-1,TRBV27,CAAFWGLEAFF
TRBJ1-4,TRBV5-1,CASSRDLSPEKLFF
TRBJ2-3,TRBV3-1,CASSQEKRLRTDTQYF
TRBJ1-5,TRBV20-1,CSASTGYADQPQHF
TRBJ2-7,TRBV7-2,CASSERTSPQYF
TRBJ1-3,TRBV12-3/TRBV12-4,CASSPSGAAGNTIYF
TRBJ1-5,TRBV16,CASSPDGDSNQPQHF
TRBJ1-5,TRBV20-1,CSASRSNQPQHF
TRBJ2-5,TRBV7-8,CASSLGRGQRGVQETQYF
TRBJ1-2,TRBV7-9,CASSLGGPSFNYGYTF